The 25 T cell receptor beta chains below were found in one sample sequenced in a study of T cells in Graves' hyperthyroidism and ophthalmopathy. Amplification yielded TCR beta CDR3 regions, with RNA transcripts as the source. Carried out on the TCR CDR3, a first-round RT-PCR used the HTBI primer set. TCRdb re-derived calls from the multiplex PCR reads in MiXCR, one entry per CDR3 protein. The sample yields 350,000 to 400,000 distinct CDR3 sequences, approximately 20% seen once. Sequencing used blood. Receptor source: a young woman with Graves' hyperthyroidism.

This clonotype was counted at least ten times. V gene TRBV9 combines with J gene TRBJ1-1; unclear D gene. CDR1 and CDR2 (germline): SGDLS, YYNGEE. Trimming pared 2 bases from V and 0 bases from J, leaving 5 bases between. The CDR3 runs 13 residues. CDR3 DNA sequence: TGTGCCAGCAGCGTTGAGGTGAACACTGAAGCTTTCTTT. Translation: CASSVEVNTEAFF.

The table lists this clonotype with many counts. The rearrangement links TRBV6-2 or TRBV6-3 to TRBJ2-7, with D perhaps TRBD1 (5 bases). The germline gives CDR1 MNHEY, CDR2 SVGEGT. The CDR3 sequence is 12 residues long. Trimming took off 6 bases at V and 6 bases at J, with 12 bases between the two ends. The CDR3 DNA follows: TGTGCCAGCAGCTCCCCTAGGGGCGAGCAGTACTTC. Translation: CASSSPRGEQYF.

This clonotype appeared many times. The V call is TRBV28, the J call TRBJ1-1; no definite D call. The germline gives CDR1 MDHEN, CDR2 SYDVKM. The V end lost 6 bases, the J end lost 1 base, and 12 bases lay between the germline ends. The CDR3 is 14 residues long. As DNA, the CDR3 is TGTGCCAGCAGCGAATTTCCGAGGAACACTGAAGCTTTCTTT. Translating it yields CASSEFPRNTEAFF.

The chain is built from TRBV7-8 and TRBJ2-5; TRBD2 is a possible D gene (6 bases). The CDR3 covers 13 residues. Germline loops: CDR1 SGHVS, CDR2 FQNEAQ. The ends were cut back, 5 bases at V and 2 bases at J, with 9 bases in the middle. As DNA, the CDR3 is TGTGCCAGCAGCCCCCTAGCGCAAGAGACCCAGTACTTC. It yields the protein CASSPLAQETQYF.

Ten or more counts support this clonotype. The chain uses TRBV6-1 and TRBJ1-2; D remains ambiguous. The CDR3 consists of 13 residues. V lost 3 bases, J lost 8 bases, and 13 bases lay in between. Germline CDR1 and CDR2: MNHNS and SASEGT. DNA for the CDR3: TGTGCCAGCAGTGACTGGGGAGACGAAGGCTACACCTTC. Amino acids: CASSDWGDEGYTF.

This clonotype was seen many times. This rearrangement joins TRBV12-3 or TRBV12-4 to TRBJ1-2, with a tentative D call TRBD1 (6 bases). The ends were cut back, 6 bases at V and 4 bases at J, with 12 bases in the middle. The CDR3 sequence is 13 residues long. CDR3 sequence (DNA): TGTGCCAGCAGAGAAAGGGGGTCCTATGGCTACACCTTC. This gives the protein CASRERGSYGYTF.

In its sample, this clonotype was seen many times. This chain links TRBV25-1 with TRBJ1-5; 7 bases agree with TRBD1. This CDR3 is 18 amino acids long. V dropped 2 bases and J dropped 1; count of bases not matched to a gene: 11. Germline V gives CDR1 MGHDK, CDR2 SYGVNS. The DNA for the CDR3 is TGTGCCAGCAGTGAAGGCAGGGGGTTCAGGGGAAGCAATCAGCCCCAGCATTTT. Encoded protein: CASSEGRGFRGSNQPQHF.

V usage is TRBV20-1 and J usage is TRBJ2-7; 10 bases are a match to TRBD2. V was pared by 5 bases and J by 3 bases, with 7 bases of the junction left unmatched. The CDR3 runs 14 residues. Germline CDR1 and CDR2: DFQATT and SNEGSKA (reference sequence). CDR3 sequence: CSAQSGRAFYEQYF. The CDR3, as DNA: TGCAGTGCTCAAAGCGGGAGGGCCTTCTACGAGCAGTACTTC.

This clonotype was seen at least ten times. The chain uses TRBV5-1 and TRBJ1-2, with 7 bases lining up with TRBD1. With V trimmed by 3 bases and J by 8 bases, 10 bases remained unmatched. CDR1 is SGHRS, CDR2 YFSETQ, per germline. The CDR3 covers 14 residues. This CDR3 is CASSSQGDSRGYTF. The CDR3 DNA reads as TGCGCCAGCAGCTCCCAGGGGGACAGCAGGGGCTACACCTTC. The full variable domain, completed using reference TRBV5-1 and TRBJ1-2, is KAGVTQTPRYLIKTRGQQVTLSCSPISGHRSVSWYQQTPGQGLQFLFEYFSETQRNKGNFPGRFSGRQFSNSRSEMNVSTLELGDSALYLCASSSQGDSRGYTFGSGTRLTVV.

This clonotype has a handful of counts. The V gene is TRBV4-1, the J gene TRBJ1-5; possibly TRBD1 for D (5 bases). Deletions cut 4 bases from V and 1 base from J, with 11 bases between. CDR1 MGHRA and CDR2 YSYEKL come from the germline V gene. The CDR3 contains 15 residues. The CDR3 DNA reads TGCGCCAGCAGCCTCCCGGGACCGAGCAATCAGCCCCAGCATTTT. Translated: CASSLPGPSNQPQHF.

This clonotype was recorded at least ten times. This chain uses TRBV20-1 with TRBJ1-3; 8 bases map to TRBD1. The CDR3 sequence is 14 residues long. The V gene end was trimmed by 2 bases and the J gene end by 2 bases; junction bases not matched to a gene: 2. Germline CDR1 is DFQATT and CDR2 is SNEGSKA (reference sequence). The chain's CDR3 is CSARPTGAGNTIYF. The CDR3 DNA is TGCAGTGCTAGACCGACAGGGGCTGGAAACACCATATATTTT.

Written as DNA, the CDR3 is TGCGCCAGCAGCCAAGTCGGGGACTCAAACTACGAGCAGTACTTC. Translating it yields CASSQVGDSNYEQYF. This rearrangement joins TRBV4-1 to TRBJ2-7, with D possibly TRBD2 on 6 matching bases. This CDR3 region has 15 residues. The V gene's germline CDR1 is MGHRA and CDR2 YSYEKL. V was shortened by 1 base and J by 3 bases, with 13 bases between the two germline ends.

This clonotype came up many times. V usage is TRBV20-1 and J usage is TRBJ1-5; no reliable D call. The V gene's germline CDR1 is DFQATT and CDR2 SNEGSKA (reference sequence). Trimming removed 5 bases from V and 9 bases from J, with 14 bases in between. The CDR3 has 12 amino acids. This CDR3 reads CSALDPKGPQHF. The CDR3 DNA reads TGCAGTGCTTTGGACCCCAAGGGGCCCCAGCATTTT.

The chain combines TRBV28 with TRBJ2-5, with D possibly TRBD1 on 6 matching bases. Trimming removed 5 bases from V and 2 bases from J, with 12 bases in between. Germline assignment: CDR1 MDHEN and CDR2 SYDVKM. The CDR3 is 14 residues long. CDR3 nucleotide sequence: TGTGCCAGCAGTACCGGGACACCACAAGAGACCCAGTACTTC. Translated, it gives CASSTGTPQETQYF.

The chain couples TRBV20-1 to TRBJ1-5; 9 bases map to TRBD1. This CDR3 region has 13 residues. With V trimmed by 5 bases and J by 6 bases, 5 bases remained unmatched. Germline CDR1 reads DFQATT; CDR2 reads SNEGSKA (reference sequence). The CDR3 DNA reads TGCAGTGCTGAACAGGGGGCCGGTCAGCCCCAGCATTTT. It yields the protein CSAEQGAGQPQHF.

This clonotype was counted between two and nine times. The gene calls are TRBV5-1 and TRBJ1-6, with TRBD1 matching 9 bases. Germline lookup yields CDR1 SGHRS and CDR2 YFSETQ. With V trimmed by 3 bases and J by 8 bases, 6 bases remained unmatched. CDR3 length equals 15 residues. The CDR3: CASSSGQGRDSPLHF. The CDR3 DNA follows: TGCGCCAGCAGCTCGGGACAGGGCCGGGATTCACCCCTCCACTTT. The full variable domain, rest sourced from reference TRBV5-1 and TRBJ1-6, is KAGVTQTPRYLIKTRGQQVTLSCSPISGHRSVSWYQQTPGQGLQFLFEYFSETQRNKGNFPGRFSGRQFSNSRSEMNVSTLELGDSALYLCASSSGQGRDSPLHFGNGTRLTVT.

The table lists this clonotype with many counts. The chain joins TRBV20-1 to TRBJ2-2; a possible D gene is TRBD2 (5 bases). The CDR3 totals 14 residues. CDR1 is DFQATT, CDR2 SNEGSKA, per germline (reference sequence). V was shortened by 0 bases and J by 4 bases, with 9 bases between the two germline ends. The CDR3 sequence: CSARDGLATGELFF. CDR3 nucleotides: TGCAGTGCTAGAGATGGGCTAGCCACCGGGGAGCTGTTTTTT.

This clonotype was counted ten times or more. The chain is built from TRBV12-3 or TRBV12-4 and TRBJ2-5; D call uncertain. Deletions cut 4 bases from V and 2 bases from J, with 8 bases between. There are 13 residues in the CDR3. The CDR3 region is CASSSDDQETQYF. CDR3 sequence (DNA): TGTGCCAGCAGTTCGGACGATCAAGAGACCCAGTACTTC.

In its sample, this clonotype was seen many times. The CDR3 DNA is TGTGCCAGCAGTGGGTGGGACAGGACGAACGTTGAAGCTTTCTTT. Translating gives CASSGWDRTNVEAFF. V and J are TRBV6-1 and TRBJ1-1; 8 bases are shared with TRBD1. The CDR3 runs to 15 residues. Germline-derived CDR1 and CDR2 are MNHNS and SASEGT. V trimming: 4 bases; J trimming: 7 bases; junction bases outside the gene matches: 11.

The table lists this clonotype with many counts. V usage is TRBV28 and J usage is TRBJ2-5, with 8 positions matching TRBD1. This CDR3 region has 14 residues. V lost 2 bases and J lost 1; bases outside the gene matches: 0. Germline V gene lookup returns CDR1 MDHEN and CDR2 SYDVKM. The CDR3 is CASSLQGAQETQYF. The CDR3 DNA is TGTGCCAGCAGTTTACAGGGGGCCCAAGAGACCCAGTACTTC.

This clonotype was found many times. The genes are TRBV20-1 and TRBJ2-7, with D perhaps TRBD2 (5 bases). CDR1 DFQATT and CDR2 SNEGSKA come from the germline V gene (reference sequence). The CDR3 extends over 14 amino acids. Trimming stripped 2 bases from V and 5 bases from J, with 16 bases between. CDR3 in amino acids: CSARLRGPLNEQYF. CDR3 in DNA: TGCAGTGCTAGACTCCGGGGTCCCCTCAACGAGCAGTACTTC.

This clonotype occurred many times. The V call is TRBV25-1, the J call TRBJ2-7; no clear D gene. The germline V and J ends were trimmed by 0 bases and 0 bases, with 6 bases remaining between them. The CDR3 totals 14 residues. The germline CDR1 and CDR2 sequences are MGHDK and SYGVNS. The CDR3 DNA reads TGTGCCAGCAGTGAATATAGGTCCTCCTACGAGCAGTACTTC. Encoded protein: CASSEYRSSYEQYF.

In this sample, this clonotype turned up many times. The chain combines TRBV7-8 with TRBJ2-5; D tentatively reads TRBD1 or TRBD2 (5 bases each). Per germline, CDR1 SGHVS and CDR2 FQNEAQ. The CDR3 extends over 13 amino acids. V shed 5 bases and J shed 5 bases, with 12 bases lying between them. In DNA, the CDR3 is TGTGCCAGCAGCCAGGGCTGGGGGGAGACCCAGTACTTC. Amino acids: CASSQGWGETQYF.

There are many counts of this clonotype. V is TRBV10-1 and J is TRBJ1-1; tentatively, D is TRBD1 (5 bases). The CDR3 consists of 13 residues. CDR1 is WNHNN and CDR2 is SYGVQD in the germline V gene (reference sequence). V was cut by 4 bases and J by 4 bases, with 10 bases left in between. Written as DNA, the CDR3 is TGCGCCAGCAGTGCATTCCAGGGCACTGAAGCTTTCTTT. The encoded protein is CASSAFQGTEAFF.

This clonotype has at least ten counts. This chain links TRBV18 with TRBJ2-5; D remains ambiguous. Germline V gene data show CDR1 as KGHSH and CDR2 as LQKENI. V was cut by 0 bases and J by 0 bases, with 5 bases left in between. CDR3 length: 14 amino acids. CDR3 region: CASSPPANQETQYF. CDR3 coding DNA: TGTGCCAGCTCACCACCGGCTAACCAAGAGACCCAGTACTTC.